A single sample is the source of the 22 T cell receptor beta chains below, sequenced in a study of T cell responses to AZD1222 COVID-19 vaccine. Repertoires were generated with immunoSEQ multiplex PCR, while TCRdb's copy carries only in-frame clones and drops some. The sample shows approximately 73,000 clones, about 82% of them seen only once. This material consisted of peripheral blood, taken on day 0 of AZD1222 vaccination. All receptors derive from an adult in good health.

This chain connects TRBV6-2 or TRBV6-3 to TRBJ2-5; 10 nucleotides agree with TRBD1. Germline values: CDR1 MNHEY, CDR2 SVGEGT. The CDR3 is 14 amino acids. V was pared by 5 bases and J by 4 bases, with 4 bases of the junction left unmatched. CDR3 coding DNA: TGTGCCAGCAGTGACAGGGGGCCAAGAGAGACCCAGTACTTC. This encodes CASSDRGPRETQYF.

This chain links TRBV19 with TRBJ1-5; perhaps TRBD1 as D (5 bases). CDR1 LNHDA and CDR2 SQIVND come from the germline V gene (reference sequence). V lost 4 bases and J lost 2, with 12 bases in between. This CDR3 has 15 amino acids. The CDR3 region is CASSTLGGGNQPQHF. CDR3 nucleotides: TGTGCCAGTAGTACCTTGGGAGGGGGCAATCAGCCCCAGCATTTT.

This chain links TRBV2 with TRBJ2-5; tentative D call: TRBD2 (6 bases). With 8 bases removed from V and 9 bases from J, the gap between germline ends came to 16 bases. Germline V gene lookup returns CDR1 SNHLY and CDR2 FYNNEI. The CDR3 runs 12 residues. CDR3 protein: CASDTDTGAQYF. CDR3 coding DNA: TGTGCCAGCGACACCGACACGGGGGCCCAGTACTTC.

The V call is TRBV6-2 or TRBV6-3, the J call TRBJ2-1; D is unresolved. With 5 bases removed from V and 5 bases from J, the gap between germline ends came to 10 bases. The CDR3 is 13 residues long. Per germline, CDR1 MNHEY and CDR2 SVGEGT. This chain's CDR3 is CASSGISHNEQFF. The CDR3 DNA reads as TGTGCCAGCAGTGGGATATCCCACAATGAGCAGTTCTTC.

This chain links TRBV5-4 with TRBJ2-5; TRBD1 might be the D (6 bases). This CDR3 comprises 13 residues. The germline V gene encodes CDR1 SGHNT and CDR2 YYREEE (reference sequence). V was clipped by 2 bases and J by 5 bases, with 10 bases between them. CDR3 in amino acids: CASSFRRGETQYF. For the CDR3, the DNA is TGTGCCAGCAGCTTTCGAAGGGGGGAGACCCAGTACTTC.

The J gene is TRBJ1-2, the V gene TRBV6-5, with D perhaps TRBD1 (5 bases). V gave up 4 bases and J gave up 8 bases, with 17 bases separating them. The CDR3 runs to 14 residues. Germline V gives CDR1 MNHEY, CDR2 SVGAGI. For the CDR3, the DNA is TGTGCCAGCAGTTCCGGGACGGCCAAGGCAGGCTACACCTTC. It yields the protein CASSSGTAKAGYTF.

The chain uses TRBV20-1 and TRBJ1-2; D possibly corresponds to TRBD1 (5 bases). Germline loops: CDR1 DFQATT, CDR2 SNEGSKA (reference sequence). V dropped 3 bases and J dropped 8 bases, with 13 bases sitting between them. CDR3 length equals 12 residues. CDR3 nucleotide sequence: TGCAGTGCTAGTCGACAGCAAATGGGCTACACCTTC. It codes for CSASRQQMGYTF.

The chain couples TRBV2 to TRBJ2-6, with D possibly being TRBD2 (6 bases). The CDR3 extends over 19 amino acids. The germline CDR1 and CDR2 sequences are SNHLY and FYNNEI. V lost 7 bases and J lost 1, with 23 bases in between. The CDR3 protein is CASTEGLGSFLSGANVLTF. The CDR3 DNA reads as TGTGCCAGCACCGAGGGACTGGGATCGTTCCTATCTGGGGCCAACGTCCTGACTTTC.

This chain links TRBV2 with TRBJ2-7, with 10 positions matching TRBD1. J was trimmed by 7 bases and V by 3 bases; bases with no gene match: 6. Germline assignment: CDR1 SNHLY and CDR2 FYNNEI. The CDR3 is made up of 14 amino acids. The CDR3 region is CASSEGDRGREQYF. In DNA form, the CDR3 reads TGTGCCAGCAGTGAGGGGGACAGGGGCCGTGAGCAGTACTTC.

The V and J genes are TRBV19 and TRBJ1-2; TRBD1 matches at 10 bases. Losses at the gene ends were 6 bases for V and 6 bases for J; bases not matched to a gene: 7. The CDR3 runs to 14 residues. Germline assignment: CDR1 LNHDA and CDR2 SQIVND (reference sequence). CDR3 sequence (DNA): TGTGCCAGTAGGGGGACAGGGGCGTCCAATGGCTACACCTTC. Amino acids: CASRGTGASNGYTF.

The chain links TRBV15 to TRBJ1-4; D perhaps matches TRBD1 (5 bases). In germline, CDR1 is LNHNV, CDR2 YYDKDF (reference sequence). This CDR3 has 20 residues. Between the trimmed V and J ends, which lost 0 bases and 7 bases, there was a span of 27 bases. The CDR3 DNA follows: TGTGCCACCAGCAGAGAACCCGGACGTGACTTCTACCGGGGCGGTGAAAAACTGTTTTTT. Amino acids: CATSREPGRDFYRGGEKLFF.

The chain links TRBV5-1 to TRBJ2-7; possibly TRBD2 for D (5 bases). V was cut by 0 bases and J by 5 bases, with 9 bases left in between. CDR3 length equals 13 residues. Germline V lookup: CDR1 SGHRS, CDR2 YFSETQ. Written as DNA, the CDR3 is TGCGCCAGCAGCTTGGCCGGGGTAGACGAGCAGTACTTC. Translating it yields CASSLAGVDEQYF.

V is TRBV20-1 and J is TRBJ1-5; 10 nucleotides match TRBD1. This CDR3 contains 16 residues. In germline, CDR1 is DFQATT, CDR2 SNEGSKA (reference sequence). The ends lost 3 bases at V and 3 bases at J; junction bases unmatched: 8. This CDR3 reads CSASGPGTGDNQPQHF. Here the CDR3 DNA reads TGCAGTGCTAGTGGTCCGGGGACAGGGGACAATCAGCCCCAGCATTTT.

This clone was seen only a few times. The chain combines TRBV5-1 with TRBJ2-7; D is perhaps TRBD1 or TRBD2 (6 bases each). V shed 4 bases and J shed 0 bases, with 14 bases lying between them. The germline V gene has CDR1 SGHRS and CDR2 YFSETQ. This CDR3 comprises 15 residues. The CDR3 here is CASSQSPGASYEQYF. The CDR3 region has the DNA TGCGCCAGCAGCCAGAGCCCGGGGGCCTCCTACGAGCAGTACTTC.

This sequence joins TRBV5-1 and TRBJ2-1; a weak D match, TRBD1 (6 bases). The germline gives CDR1 SGHRS, CDR2 YFSETQ. V gave up 5 bases and J gave up 9 bases, with 15 bases separating them. The CDR3 is 13 amino acids. The CDR3 DNA reads as TGCGCCAGCAGGAGGCAGGGGAGTGGTGAGCAGTTCTTC. Amino acid sequence: CASRRQGSGEQFF.

CDR3 loop: CASSLDRSSNEQFF. The CDR3 coding sequence is TGTGCCAGCAGCTTAGATCGTTCTAGCAATGAGCAGTTCTTC. This chain connects TRBV7-9 to TRBJ2-1, with D unclear. Trimming removed 1 base at V and 6 bases at J, with 10 bases between. The germline CDR1 and CDR2 sequences are SEHNR and FQNEAQ (reference sequence). The CDR3 runs to 14 residues.

This clone has more than one count but fewer than ten. This sequence joins TRBV9 and TRBJ1-1; 8 nucleotides agree with TRBD1. This CDR3 has 15 residues. In germline, CDR1 is SGDLS, CDR2 YYNGEE. J was trimmed by 3 bases and V by 3 bases; bases with no gene match: 7. This CDR3 is CASSGRTGRDTEAFF. CDR3 nucleotides: TGTGCCAGCAGCGGCCGGACAGGGAGGGACACTGAAGCTTTCTTT. The variable domain in full, with the rest retrieved from reference TRBV9 and TRBJ1-1, is DSGVTQTPKHLITATGQRVTLRCSPRSGDLSVYWYQQSLDQGLQFLIQYYNGEERAKGNILERFSAQQFPDLHSELNLSSLELGDSALYFCASSGRTGRDTEAFFGQGTRLTVV.

The genes are TRBV27 and TRBJ2-3; TRBD1 agrees at 9 bases. Germline V lookup: CDR1 MNHEY, CDR2 SMNVEV (reference sequence). The CDR3 contains 12 residues. CDR3 sequence (DNA): TGTGCGACAGGGGGTTGGACAGATACGCAGTATTTT. This codes for CATGGWTDTQYF.

This sequence joins TRBV19 and TRBJ2-3; 9 bases fit TRBD2. The CDR3 is 15 residues long. Germline values: CDR1 LNHDA, CDR2 SQIVND (reference sequence). The V gene end was trimmed by 0 bases and the J gene end by 7 bases; junction bases not matched to a gene: 5. Here the CDR3 reads CASSIDAGGPYTQYF. CDR3 nucleotides: TGTGCCAGTAGTATAGATGCGGGAGGGCCATATACGCAGTATTTT.

This chain connects TRBV9 to TRBJ2-6; maybe TRBD1 (6 bases). V lost 0 bases to trimming and J lost 0 bases, with 10 bases between them. There are 17 residues in the CDR3. CDR1 and CDR2 (germline): SGDLS, YYNGEE. The chain's CDR3 is CASSVATGFSGANVLTF. DNA for the CDR3: TGTGCCAGCAGCGTAGCTACAGGGTTCTCTGGGGCCAACGTCCTGACTTTC.

The chain combines TRBV4-3 with TRBJ1-6; D call uncertain. V dropped 0 bases and J dropped 2 bases, with 2 bases sitting between them. There are 14 residues in the CDR3. Germline lookup yields CDR1 LGHNA and CDR2 YSLEER. CDR3 protein: CASSQDAYNSPLHF. In nucleotides, the CDR3 is TGCGCCAGCAGCCAAGATGCCTATAATTCACCCCTCCACTTT.

The chain recombines TRBV11-2 with TRBJ2-3, with TRBD2 matching over 13 bases. Germline V CDR1 and CDR2: SGHAT, FQNNGV. V lost 2 bases and J lost 1; bases outside the gene matches: 9. CDR3 length: 19 amino acids. CDR3: CASSLTTSGRGNGTDTQYF. CDR3 nucleotide sequence: TGTGCCAGCAGCTTAACTACTAGCGGGAGGGGGAACGGCACAGATACGCAGTATTTT.